The 18 T cell receptor beta chains presented below share a single source sample, sequenced in a study of T-cell reconstitution after alpha-beta-depleted transplantation in children. The TCRbeta library incorporated unique molecular identifiers. TCRdb re-called the PCR reads with MiXCR, one entry per CDR3 protein. The data contain 800,000 to 1,000,000 distinct CDR3 sequences, under 30% of them singletons. The starting material was PBMCs, mostly from graft donor cells, obtained 360 days after TCRalphabeta/CD19-depleted stem cell transplant. All receptors come from a boy in the first two years of life who had a stem cell transplant for SCID, so the T cells may come from the graft donor.

CDR3 sequence reads: CAISPLGGTGANTEAFF. Written as DNA, the CDR3 is TGTGCCATCAGTCCACTAGGCGGGACAGGCGCGAACACTGAAGCTTTCTTT. V usage is TRBV10-3 and J usage is TRBJ1-1; 8 bases align to TRBD1. Germline values: CDR1 ENHRY, CDR2 SYGVKD. This CDR3 is 17 amino acids long. Trimming removed 5 bases from V and 1 base from J; junction bases left unmatched: 12.

The gene calls are TRBV12-3 or TRBV12-4 and TRBJ2-4; D may be TRBD1 or TRBD2 (5 bases each). This CDR3 comprises 14 residues. V was clipped by 2 bases and J by 5 bases, with 10 bases between them. The CDR3 region has the DNA TGTGCCAGCAGTTTATCCCAGGGAGAAAACATTCAGTACTTC. Translation gives CASSLSQGENIQYF.

This rearrangement joins TRBV6-2 or TRBV6-3 to TRBJ2-6, with D possibly called TRBD1 or TRBD2 (8 bases each). Germline V gives CDR1 MNHEY, CDR2 SVGEGT. The ends were cut back, 2 bases at V and 0 bases at J, with 23 bases in the middle. The CDR3 is 21 amino acids. This CDR3 reads CASSYSPLWTGTSSGANVLTF. The CDR3 DNA follows: TGTGCCAGCAGTTACAGCCCCCTCTGGACAGGGACTAGCTCTGGGGCCAACGTCCTGACTTTC.

This clonotype showed up many times. The CDR3 sequence: CRALAGPYNEQFF. CDR3 in DNA: TGCAGAGCCCTAGCGGGGCCGTACAATGAGCAGTTCTTC. This rearrangement joins TRBV29-1 to TRBJ2-1; 9 bases are shared with TRBD2. The CDR3 covers 13 residues. Germline CDR1 SQVTM, CDR2 ANQGSEA.

The chain joins TRBV10-3 to TRBJ2-2; 10 positions agree with TRBD2. The length of the CDR3 is 22 residues. The germline V gene encodes CDR1 ENHRY and CDR2 SYGVKD. V shed 2 bases and J 0 bases; nucleotides not matched to a gene: 18. This CDR3 is CAISERATEPLAGGTNTGELFF. The CDR3, as DNA: TGTGCCATCAGTGAGAGGGCCACGGAGCCCTTAGCGGGGGGCACGAACACCGGGGAGCTGTTTTTT.

This chain uses TRBV5-1 with TRBJ2-7; the D gene is possibly TRBD1 (5 bases). The germline CDR1 and CDR2 sequences are SGHRS and YFSETQ. With 4 bases removed from V and 6 bases from J, the gap between germline ends came to 14 bases. The CDR3 runs to 13 residues. The CDR3 DNA follows: TGCGCCAGCAGCCTCTTAACAGGAGCCGAGCAGTACTTC. Its protein is CASSLLTGAEQYF.

This sequence joins TRBV20-1 and TRBJ2-5; TRBD1 might be the D (6 bases). CDR1 is DFQATT, CDR2 SNEGSKA, per germline (reference sequence). V was trimmed by 0 bases and J by 5 bases, leaving 13 bases between them. The CDR3 is made up of 14 amino acids. The CDR3 sequence is CSARDLSRGETQYF. CDR3 in DNA: TGCAGTGCTAGAGACCTATCCAGGGGTGAGACCCAGTACTTC.

The V gene is TRBV5-1, the J gene TRBJ2-5; D gene unclear. The V end lost 3 bases, the J end lost 1 base, and 13 bases lay between the germline ends. There are 15 residues in the CDR3. Germline V gives CDR1 SGHRS, CDR2 YFSETQ. Here the CDR3 reads CASSSGSVIQETQYF. DNA of the CDR3: TGCGCCAGCAGCTCAGGATCGGTGATCCAAGAGACCCAGTACTTC.

This clonotype was seen at least ten times. The J gene is TRBJ1-1, the V gene TRBV5-1, with 10 bases aligning to TRBD1. Germline V CDR1 and CDR2: SGHRS, YFSETQ. The CDR3 runs to 18 residues. Trimming removed 1 base from V and 1 base from J; junction bases left unmatched: 10. CDR3 bases: TGCGCCAGCAGCTTGTCGCTGGGACAGGGGTGGTCGAACACTGAAGCTTTCTTT. Its protein product is CASSLSLGQGWSNTEAFF.

This sequence joins TRBV4-3 and TRBJ1-1; D call uncertain. The CDR3 loop spans 14 amino acids. The germline V and J ends were trimmed by 4 bases and 2 bases, with 11 bases remaining between them. Germline CDR1 LGHNA, CDR2 YSLEER. Here the CDR3 DNA reads TGCGCCAGCAGCCCGGGGATCTCTAACACTGAAGCTTTCTTT. This sequence encodes CASSPGISNTEAFF.

The sample holds a few counts of this clonotype. A much larger clone lies one base from this, so it may be a read error. This chain links TRBV3-1 with TRBJ2-7; D call uncertain. The V gene's germline CDR1 is LGHDT and CDR2 YNNKEL (reference sequence). The CDR3 is 11 amino acids. V was cut by 4 bases and J by 6 bases, with 7 bases left in between. CDR3 residues: CASSRASEQYF. The DNA of the CDR3 is TGTGCCAGCAGCCGGGCCTCCGAGCAGTACTTC.

The chain recombines TRBV4-1 with TRBJ2-7; TRBD1 agrees at 8 bases. V was clipped by 1 base and J by 2 bases; unmatched bases: 4. Germline CDR1 and CDR2: MGHRA and YSYEKL. The CDR3 consists of 15 residues. The CDR3 is CASSQAGQGPYEQYF. In nucleotides, the CDR3 is TGCGCCAGCAGCCAAGCAGGACAGGGACCCTACGAGCAGTACTTC.

This clonotype came up a few times. The V call is TRBV5-1, the J call TRBJ1-4; TRBD1 agrees at 8 bases. Germline V gene data show CDR1 as SGHRS and CDR2 as YFSETQ. After removal of 2 bases from V and 8 bases from J, the junction contained 8 bases not matched to a gene. The CDR3 has 15 amino acids. DNA of the CDR3: TGCGCCAGCAGCTTACCCGGGACAGGTGGAGAAAAACTGTTTTTT. Translating it yields CASSLPGTGGEKLFF.

This rearrangement joins TRBV5-1 to TRBJ2-1; TRBD2 agrees at 15 bases. This CDR3 has 16 amino acids. CDR1 is SGHRS and CDR2 is YFSETQ in the germline V gene. V was pared by 0 bases and J by 7 bases, with 2 bases of the junction left unmatched. This CDR3 reads CASSLGTSGGGNEQFF. In DNA, the CDR3 is TGCGCCAGCAGCTTGGGGACTAGCGGGGGGGGAAATGAGCAGTTCTTC. Complete variable domain (other parts from reference TRBV5-1 and TRBJ2-1): KAGVTQTPRYLIKTRGQQVTLSCSPISGHRSVSWYQQTPGQGLQFLFEYFSETQRNKGNFPGRFSGRQFSNSRSEMNVSTLELGDSALYLCASSLGTSGGGNEQFFGPGTRLTVL.

This clonotype was detected many times. The V gene is TRBV5-1, the J gene TRBJ2-2; 7 nucleotides agree with TRBD2. V dropped 0 bases and J dropped 6; count of bases not matched to a gene: 2. Germline V CDR1 and CDR2: SGHRS, YFSETQ. CDR3 length: 14 amino acids. The CDR3 is CASSLAGGSGELFF. CDR3 DNA: TGCGCCAGCAGCTTGGCCGGGGGGTCCGGGGAGCTGTTTTTT. The full variable domain, completed using reference TRBV5-1 and TRBJ2-2, is KAGVTQTPRYLIKTRGQQVTLSCSPISGHRSVSWYQQTPGQGLQFLFEYFSETQRNKGNFPGRFSGRQFSNSRSEMNVSTLELGDSALYLCASSLAGGSGELFFGEGSRLTVL.

In its sample, this clonotype was seen a few times. The chain combines TRBV20-1 with TRBJ1-1; TRBD1 aligns across 8 bases. The CDR3 has 13 residues. The V gene's germline CDR1 is DFQATT and CDR2 SNEGSKA (reference sequence). V lost 3 bases and J lost 5; bases outside the gene matches: 5. DNA of the CDR3: TGCAGTGCTAGCTGGACAGGGAGGACTGAAGCTTTCTTT. Its protein is CSASWTGRTEAFF.

This clonotype was seen a few times. The chain couples TRBV3-1 to TRBJ1-2; D perhaps matches TRBD1 (5 bases). Germline V gene sequence: CDR1 LGHDT, CDR2 YNNKEL (reference sequence). The CDR3 length is 12 residues. V lost 1 base and J 6 bases, leaving 6 bases between the germline ends. CDR3 nucleotides: TGTGCCAGCAGCCAAGCAGGGCATGGCTACACCTTC. This translates into CASSQAGHGYTF.

This clonotype was detected a few times. The CDR3 coding sequence is TGTGCCAGCAGTTTGGGATCGCGGGGCCCCACAGATACGCAGTATTTT. This encodes CASSLGSRGPTDTQYF. The chain couples TRBV28 to TRBJ2-3; D perhaps matches TRBD2 (6 bases). Trimming removed 3 bases from V and 2 bases from J, with 15 bases in between. Germline V gives CDR1 MDHEN, CDR2 SYDVKM. The CDR3 sequence is 16 residues long.